Sequencing of this TCR beta chain was carried out in a study of T cells expressing NK-cell markers. TCRdb reprocessed the 5' RACE reads and stores each CDR3 protein as one record, lacking DNA. The clone table shows 440,000 or so distinct CDR3 sequences, with the ten largest holding 7.3%. Germline V gene sequence: CDR1 GTSNPN, CDR2 SVGIG (reference sequence). This CDR3 is built from 14 residues. Notes on this clonotype: Its antigen is currently unknown.

General study points: Whether expanded NKG2C+ T cell clones were HCMV specific stayed uncertain.

This receptor was identified in a woman between 18 and 70 years old in good health. This chain connects TRBV30 to TRBJ2-7. Sequencing was done on a sample of blood T cells: a sorted CD56 or NKG2C T cell subset, CD4+ or CD8+ T cells, or bulk PBMC T cells (not recorded which). The CDR3 sequence: CAWNRAGGYYEQYF.